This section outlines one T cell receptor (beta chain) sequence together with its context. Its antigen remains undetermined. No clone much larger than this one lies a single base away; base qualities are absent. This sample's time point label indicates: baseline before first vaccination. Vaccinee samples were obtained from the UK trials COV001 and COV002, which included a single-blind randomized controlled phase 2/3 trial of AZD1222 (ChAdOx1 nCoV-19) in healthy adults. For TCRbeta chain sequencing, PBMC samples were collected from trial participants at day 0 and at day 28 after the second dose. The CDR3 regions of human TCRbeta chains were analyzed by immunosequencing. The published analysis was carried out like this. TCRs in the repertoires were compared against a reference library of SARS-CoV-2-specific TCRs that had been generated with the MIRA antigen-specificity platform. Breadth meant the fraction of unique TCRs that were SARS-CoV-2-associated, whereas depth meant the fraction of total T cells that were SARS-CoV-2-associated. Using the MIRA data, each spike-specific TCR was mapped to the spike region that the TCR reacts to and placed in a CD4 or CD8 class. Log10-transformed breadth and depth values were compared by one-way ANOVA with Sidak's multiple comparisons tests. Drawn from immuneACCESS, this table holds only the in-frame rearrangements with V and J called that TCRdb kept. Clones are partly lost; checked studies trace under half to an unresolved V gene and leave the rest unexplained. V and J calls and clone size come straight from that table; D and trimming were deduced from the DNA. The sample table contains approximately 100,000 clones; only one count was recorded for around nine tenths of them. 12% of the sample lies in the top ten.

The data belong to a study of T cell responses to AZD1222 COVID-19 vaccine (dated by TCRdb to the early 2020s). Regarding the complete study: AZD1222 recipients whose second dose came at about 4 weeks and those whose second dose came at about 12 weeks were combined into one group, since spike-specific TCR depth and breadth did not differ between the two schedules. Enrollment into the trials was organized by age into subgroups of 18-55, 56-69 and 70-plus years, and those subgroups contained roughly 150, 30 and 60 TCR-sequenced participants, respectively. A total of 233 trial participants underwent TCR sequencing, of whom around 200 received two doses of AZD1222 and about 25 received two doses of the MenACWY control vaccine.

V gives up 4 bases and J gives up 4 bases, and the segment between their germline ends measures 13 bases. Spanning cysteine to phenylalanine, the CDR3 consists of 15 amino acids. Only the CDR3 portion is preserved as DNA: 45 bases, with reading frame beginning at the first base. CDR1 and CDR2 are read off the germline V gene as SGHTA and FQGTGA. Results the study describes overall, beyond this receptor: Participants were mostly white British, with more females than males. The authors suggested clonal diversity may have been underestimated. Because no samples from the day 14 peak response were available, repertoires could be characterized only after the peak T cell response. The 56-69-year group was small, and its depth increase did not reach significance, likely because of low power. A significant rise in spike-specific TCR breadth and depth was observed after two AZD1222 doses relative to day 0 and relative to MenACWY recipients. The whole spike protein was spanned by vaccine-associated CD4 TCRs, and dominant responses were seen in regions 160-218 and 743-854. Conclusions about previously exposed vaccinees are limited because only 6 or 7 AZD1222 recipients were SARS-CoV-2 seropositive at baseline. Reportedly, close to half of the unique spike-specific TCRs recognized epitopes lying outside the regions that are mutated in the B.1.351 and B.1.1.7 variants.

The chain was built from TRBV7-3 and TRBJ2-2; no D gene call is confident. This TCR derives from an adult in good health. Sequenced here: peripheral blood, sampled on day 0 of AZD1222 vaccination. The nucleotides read TGTGCCAGCAGCTCGTCCCCCTTTTCCACCGGGGAGCTGTTTTTT. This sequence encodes CASSSSPFSTGELFF.